This TCR beta chain was retrieved from a study of cytomegalovirus exposure and HLA in healthy donors. Separate from the approximately 600-subject first cohort was the roughly 130-subject validation cohort, to which the donors belonged. Profiled with immunoSEQ multiplex PCR; TCRdb holds only in-frame clones, not every one. The table records some 84,000 clones, roughly 88% of them present only once. The study, taken as a whole, reports: Both high specificity and high sensitivity reportedly marked the classifier's diagnosis of cytomegalovirus status.

Details on this clone: The antigen remains unidentified.

Sequencing input: PBMCs. The clonotype comes from a man aged 30-40 years in good health and CMV-seronegative.

Here the CDR3 DNA reads TGTGCCAGCAGTGTGACAGGGGGCTATAGCAATCAGCCCCAGCATTTT. This translates into CASSVTGGYSNQPQHF. The chain joins TRBV6-1 to TRBJ1-5; TRBD1 agrees at 10 bases. After removal of 4 bases from V and 0 bases from J, the junction contained 3 bases not matched to a gene. Germline V CDR1 and CDR2: MNHNS, SASEGT. The CDR3 is 16 residues long.